This T cell receptor beta chain was sequenced during a study of resident and recirculating memory T cells in vitiligo. V shed 5 bases and J 5 bases; nucleotides not matched to a gene: 7. Germline values: CDR1 MNHEY, CDR2 SVGAGI. The CDR3 length is 14 residues. Confetti depigmentation, marking active vitiligo, was absent in these patients. Data came from immunoSEQ multiplex PCR; TCRdb stores just in-frame clones and leaves some out. The repertoire consists of tens of thousands of clones, with about 89% occurring once and the leading ten covering roughly 5%. Input material: blood. The rearrangement uses TRBV6-5 and TRBJ2-3, with TRBD1 matching over 7 bases. The TCR originated in a male donor with vitiligo. DNA of the CDR3: TGTGCCAGCAGTCACGACAGGGTGGAAGATACGCAGTATTTT. It encodes CASSHDRVEDTQYF.